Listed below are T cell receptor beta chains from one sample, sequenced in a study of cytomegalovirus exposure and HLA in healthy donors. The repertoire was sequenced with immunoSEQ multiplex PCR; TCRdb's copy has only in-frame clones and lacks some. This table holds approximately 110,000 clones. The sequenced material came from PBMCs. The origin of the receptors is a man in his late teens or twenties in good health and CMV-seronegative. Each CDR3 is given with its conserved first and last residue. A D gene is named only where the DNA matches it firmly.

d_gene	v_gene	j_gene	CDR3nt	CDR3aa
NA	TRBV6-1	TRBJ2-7	TGTGCCAGCAGTGAAGCAAGGAGCTCGGGAACACTGGAGCAGTACTTC	CASSEARSSGTLEQYF
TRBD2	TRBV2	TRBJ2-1	TGTGCCAGCAGCTGGGAGGGCACTTACAATGAGCAGTTCTTC	CASSWEGTYNEQFF
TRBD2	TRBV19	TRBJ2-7	TGTGCCAGTGCGACTAGCGGGAGCTCCTACGAGCAGTACTTC	CASATSGSSYEQYF
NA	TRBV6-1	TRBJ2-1	TGTGCCAGCAGTGAAGGAGGATTTGAGCAGTTCTTC	CASSEGGFEQFF
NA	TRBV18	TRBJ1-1	TGTGCCAGCTCTCAGGGGACATTGAACACTGAAGCTTTCTTT	CASSQGTLNTEAFF
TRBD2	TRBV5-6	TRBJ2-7	TGTGCCAGCAGCACCGAACGGGGGGTCTACGAGCAGTACTTC	CASSTERGVYEQYF
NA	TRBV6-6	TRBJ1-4	TGTGCCTGCGGGGGGGAGAGGCTACTTGAAAAACTGTTTTTT	CACGGERLLEKLFF
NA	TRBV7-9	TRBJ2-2	TGTGCCAGCAGCTTAAGCCCCCGGGAGCTGTTTTTT	CASSLSPRELFF
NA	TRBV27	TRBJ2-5	TGTGCCAGCAGGCGGACCGTCGGGGATAGGGAGACCCAGTACTTC	CASRRTVGDRETQYF
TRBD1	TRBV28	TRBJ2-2	TGTGCCAGCAGTTTAGGGACAGGGGGGCTGAGCGGGGAGCTGTTTTTT	CASSLGTGGLSGELFF
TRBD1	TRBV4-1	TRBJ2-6	TGCGCCAGCAGCCTGGGACAGTCAGACTCTGGGGCCAACGTCCTGACTTTC	CASSLGQSDSGANVLTF
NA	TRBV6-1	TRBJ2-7	TGTGCCAGCAGTGAATACAGGCCCTCCTACGAGCAGTACTTC	CASSEYRPSYEQYF
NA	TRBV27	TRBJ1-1	TGTGCCAGCAGTTTAACGGGGGGACGTGCTTTCTTT	CASSLTGGRAFF